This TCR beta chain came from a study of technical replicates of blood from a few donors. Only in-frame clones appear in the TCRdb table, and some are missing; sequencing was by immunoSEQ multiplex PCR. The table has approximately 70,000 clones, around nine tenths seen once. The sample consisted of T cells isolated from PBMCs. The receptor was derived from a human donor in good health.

For the CDR3, the DNA is TGTGCCAGCGGATATTGGTGTGGACAGAGGAGCTACGAGCAGTACTTC. Translating gives CASGYWCGQRSYEQYF. V and J are TRBV7-2 and TRBJ2-7, with D perhaps matching TRBD1 (6 bases). This CDR3 spans 16 amino acids. Trimming took 8 bases from V and 3 from J, leaving 23 bases between them. Per germline, CDR1 SGHTA and CDR2 FQGNSA.